This TCR beta chain was sequenced for a study of T-cell memory formation after mild COVID-19. Study-wide background: Largely, TCR clusters stayed within a single donor.

The study's findings and limits: Mainly CM and EM harbored the contracting CD4+ clones; mainly EMRA harbored the CD8+ ones. Nothing confirmed that second-wave clones peaking on day 37 were specific for SARS-CoV-2.

5'RACE primed from the constant segment yielded TCR alpha and TCR beta cDNA libraries bearing sample barcodes and UMIs. TCRdb re-derived calls from the 5' RACE reads in MiXCR, one entry per CDR3 protein. Of hundreds of thousands of distinct CDR3 sequences listed, around 15% are singletons. On this clonotype: The antigen remains undetermined.

Germline CDR1 LNHDA, CDR2 SQIVND (reference sequence). Trimming removed 9 bases from V and 0 bases from J, with 6 bases in between. CDR3 size: 11 residues. The chain carries TRBV19 and TRBJ2-7, with D perhaps matching TRBD1 or TRBD2 (5 bases each). The clonotype originates from a young man who had mild COVID-19 (a few samples of this study predate the infection). Cell type and time point are not known. Sequencing input: PBMCs or a T cell subset sorted from them (not recorded which). This CDR3 reads CARGTSYEQYF. CDR3 sequence (DNA): TGTGCCAGAGGGACCTCCTACGAGCAGTACTTC.